The rows below give T cell receptor beta chains drawn from one sample of a study of blood T cell repertoires in COVID-19. Sequenced by immunoSEQ multiplex PCR; TCRdb stores in-frame clones only, minus some. The sample carries fewer than 200,000 clones, roughly 88% recorded once. Sequencing was done on a sample of peripheral blood. The receptors shown here come from a woman older than 75 with acute or convalescent COVID-19. Both conserved end residues are part of each CDR3. Fields, in order: J gene, clone size, V gene, D gene, CDR3 length, CDR3 DNA, CDR3 protein. D genes are given only for firm matches. The size entry is marked missing in some rows and otherwise reads once, few, many or a size class.

TRBJ2-1,NA,TRBV6-2/TRBV6-3,NA,18,TGTGCCAGCAGTTACTCAAAACTAACCTGGACTTATTACAATGAGCAGTTCTTC,CASSYSKLTWTYYNEQFF
TRBJ1-5,NA,TRBV11-2,NA,14,TGTGCCAGCAGCTTAGATCCAGGGAATCAGCCCCAGCATTTT,CASSLDPGNQPQHF
TRBJ1-4,NA,TRBV4-3,TRBD1,14,TGCGCCAGCAGCGCGGACAGGGTCAATGAAAAACTGTTTTTT,CASSADRVNEKLFF
TRBJ2-1,NA,TRBV7-9,TRBD1,16,TGTGCCAGCAGCCCACAGGGGCTCCTCTCTAGATATGAGCAGTTCTTC,CASSPQGLLSRYEQFF
TRBJ2-2,once,TRBV11-2,NA,13,TGTGCCAGCAGCTTCCGCGGCACCGGGGAGCTGTTTTTT,CASSFRGTGELFF
TRBJ2-1,NA,TRBV27,TRBD2,16,TGTGCCAGCAGAAAAAGGACTAGCGGGAGAATATCTGAGCAGTTCTTC,CASRKRTSGRISEQFF
TRBJ2-7,NA,TRBV3-1/TRBV3-2,TRBD2,15,TGTGCCAGCAGCCCCCCTAGCGGGAGGACATACGAGCAGTACTTC,CASSPPSGRTYEQYF
TRBJ1-4,NA,TRBV5-5,TRBD1,16,TGTGCCAGCAGCTTGAGGGGGACAGGGGCAGGTGAAAAACTGTTTTTT,CASSLRGTGAGEKLFF
TRBJ2-7,NA,TRBV4-3,TRBD1,15,TGCGCCAGCAGCCCTCGGGGGACAGGGACCTACGAGCAGTACTTC,CASSPRGTGTYEQYF
TRBJ1-2,NA,TRBV7-2,NA,14,TGTGCCAGCAGCTTAGCCGCCAGGGCGAATGGCTACACCTTC,CASSLAARANGYTF
TRBJ2-1,NA,TRBV29-1,NA,14,TGCAGCGTTGTCCGCAGGGACTCCTACAATGAGCAGTTCTTC,CSVVRRDSYNEQFF
TRBJ2-2,NA,TRBV6-2/TRBV6-3,NA,15,TGTGCCAGCAGTTACGCGTTAGCTCGCACCGGGGAGCTGTTTTTT,CASSYALARTGELFF
TRBJ1-1,NA,TRBV2,NA,14,TGTGCCAGCAGGGAGGCCCGCAGGGGCACTGAAGCTTTCTTT,CASREARRGTEAFF
TRBJ2-6,few,TRBV29-1,NA,14,TGCAGCGTTGAAGTAAACTCTGGGGCCAACGTCCTGACTTTC,CSVEVNSGANVLTF
TRBJ2-2,NA,TRBV7-9,NA,16,TGTGCCAGCAGCTGGGGGCGAGTAGCGAACACCGGGGAGCTGTTTTTT,CASSWGRVANTGELFF
TRBJ1-2,NA,TRBV30,TRBD1,13,TGTGCCTACCTCCGACAGGGTCCCTATGGCTACACCTTC,CAYLRQGPYGYTF
TRBJ2-3,NA,TRBV13,TRBD1,16,TGTGCCAGCAGCTTACGGACAGGGCTTCCAACAGATACGCAGTATTTT,CASSLRTGLPTDTQYF
TRBJ1-5,NA,TRBV6-1,NA,16,TGTGCCAGCAGTGAAAAGGTTCAGGGAAGCAATCAGCCCCAGCATTTT,CASSEKVQGSNQPQHF
TRBJ1-2,NA,TRBV5-1,NA,14,TGCGCCAGCAGCTTGGGAGGGATGACCTATGGCTACACCTTC,CASSLGGMTYGYTF
TRBJ2-1,NA,TRBV4-3,NA,14,TGCGCCAGCAGCCAAGATGGGGGGTACAATGAGCAGTTCTTC,CASSQDGGYNEQFF
TRBJ2-7,NA,TRBV6-1,NA,13,TGTGCCAGCAGTGAAGCCGTTTTGAGGGAGCAGTACTTC,CASSEAVLREQYF
TRBJ2-2,NA,TRBV7-2,TRBD1,16,TGTGCCAGCAGCTTAGGGCCGGGACAGGGGGACGGGGAGCTGTTTTTT,CASSLGPGQGDGELFF
TRBJ2-1,NA,TRBV10-3,TRBD1,15,TGTGCCATCAGTGACCCCGGGACAGGGGGAAATGAGCAGTTCTTC,CAISDPGTGGNEQFF
TRBJ2-5,NA,TRBV28,NA,11,TGTGCCAGCAGCCTACTAGAGACCCAGTACTTC,CASSLLETQYF
TRBJ2-7,NA,TRBV7-2,NA,14,TGTGCCAGCGGCCCGGGACTCCTCCCCTACGAGCAGTACTTC,CASGPGLLPYEQYF
TRBJ1-4,NA,TRBV19,NA,16,TGTGCCAGTACCGACCCTCGGGGTGCAACTAATGAAAAACTGTTTTTT,CASTDPRGATNEKLFF
TRBJ1-1,NA,TRBV6-4,TRBD1,15,TGTGCCAGCAGCCGGGACAGGGGAATGAACACTGAAGCTTTCTTT,CASSRDRGMNTEAFF
TRBJ2-1,NA,TRBV18,TRBD2,13,TGTGCCAGCTCCCCTAGCGGGGGCAATGAGCAGTTCTTC,CASSPSGGNEQFF
TRBJ1-2,NA,TRBV5-4,NA,15,TGTGCCAGCAGCTTGGAGGTTAACAGGGACCATGGCTACACCTTC,CASSLEVNRDHGYTF
TRBJ1-2,once,TRBV4-2,NA,13,TGTGCCAGCAGCCAAGATCAGGACTATGGCTACACCTTC,CASSQDQDYGYTF
TRBJ1-5,NA,TRBV19,NA,14,TGTGCCAGTAGTATCGGGGGGAACAATCAGCCCCAGCATTTT,CASSIGGNNQPQHF
TRBJ2-1,NA,TRBV3-1/TRBV3-2,NA,14,TGTGCCAGCAGCCAAGATATGGCTAGCAGACCCCGGTTCTTC,CASSQDMASRPRFF
TRBJ1-5,once,TRBV5-6,NA,15,TGTGCCAGCAGCTTGGCCAGGGCAGGGTGGCAGCCCCAGCATTTT,CASSLARAGWQPQHF
TRBJ2-3,NA,TRBV7-3,TRBD2,15,TGTGCCAGCAGCTTAGCGGGAGTAATGCAAGATACGCAGTATTTT,CASSLAGVMQDTQYF
TRBJ2-3,once,TRBV10-1,TRBD2,13,TGCGCCAGCAGTGCACTAGCGGCGGATACGCAGTATTTT,CASSALAADTQYF
TRBJ2-5,once,TRBV7-2,TRBD1,16,TGTGCCAGCAGCTTAACCGGGACAGGGGGCAGGGAGACCCAGTACTTC,CASSLTGTGGRETQYF
TRBJ2-7,NA,TRBV2,NA,13,TGTGCCAGCAGAGCCCTCTCTATGGCCGAGGGGTACTTC,CASRALSMAEGYF
TRBJ1-3,NA,TRBV19,TRBD1,14,TGTGCCAGTAGGACGGACAGGGCTGGAAACACCATATATTTT,CASRTDRAGNTIYF
TRBJ1-3,NA,TRBV10-3,TRBD1,16,TGTGCCATCAGCCGGGACAGACCCTCTTCTGGAAACACCATATATTTT,CAISRDRPSSGNTIYF
TRBJ1-1,once,TRBV27,NA,15,TGTGCCAGCAGTTTATCGATGGGCAGGTCCACTGAAGCTTTCTTT,CASSLSMGRSTEAFF
TRBJ2-3,NA,TRBV10-2,NA,13,TGCGCCGCGAGAGCACCTAGCACAGATACGCAGTATTTT,CAARAPSTDTQYF
TRBJ2-7,NA,TRBV19,NA,13,TGTGCCAGTAGTAACTCGGGGATTGGGGAGCAGTACTTC,CASSNSGIGEQYF